This T cell receptor beta chain was documented in a study of T cell responses to AZD1222 COVID-19 vaccine. The study's findings and limits: Only after the peak T cell response were repertoires sampled. Baseline seropositivity occurred in only 5 to 7 AZD1222 recipients. Clonal diversity may have been underestimated in mostly white British donors. Compared with day 0, the breadth and depth of the Spike-specific TCR repertoire rose significantly after two doses of AZD1222.

Data came from immunoSEQ multiplex PCR; TCRdb stores just in-frame clones and leaves some out. In the table there are 120,000 or so clones, 75% to 90% of which are singletons. The V segment lost 1 base and the J segment 3 bases; nucleotides outside the gene matches: 2. In germline, CDR1 is SGHAT, CDR2 FQNNGV. This CDR3 has 15 residues. About this clone itself: Its antigen is currently unknown.

This clonotype was sampled from an adult in good health. The chain carries TRBV11-2 and TRBJ1-4; 7 bases fit TRBD1. This sample comprised peripheral blood, obtained on day 0 of MenACWY control vaccination. The CDR3: CASSLGTGANEKLFF. Written as DNA, the CDR3 is TGTGCCAGCAGCTTAGGAACAGGGGCTAATGAAAAACTGTTTTTT.